These 32 T cell receptor beta chains share one sample of origin, sequenced in a study of blood T cell repertoires in COVID-19. Assay used: immunoSEQ multiplex PCR; TCRdb lists only in-frame clones, some missing. The sample contains 130,000 or so clones, under 85% of which appear only once. Sequenced material: peripheral blood. The receptor source for this set is a human donor in a cohort sampled during active COVID-19.

The CDR3 nucleotides read TGTGCCAGCGCGGTCTACTCCTACAATGAGCAGTTCTTC. Amino acids: CASAVYSYNEQFF. The chain joins TRBV6-6 to TRBJ2-1; D is undetermined. Trimming pared 8 bases from V and 0 bases from J, leaving 8 bases between. This CDR3 is 13 amino acids long. Germline V lookup: CDR1 MNHNY, CDR2 SVGAGI (reference sequence).

This clone was recorded once. The J gene is TRBJ1-3, the V gene TRBV23-1; no clear D gene. TRBV23-1 is assigned to the ORF class and has an uncertain function. Trimming stripped 5 bases from V and 0 bases from J, with 17 bases between. CDR3 length: 17 residues. CDR3 sequence (DNA): TGCGCCAGCAGTGGACCCTTCGAGGAGGGCTCTGGAAACACCATATATTTT. Translated: CASSGPFEEGSGNTIYF.

This chain connects TRBV4-3 to TRBJ1-1; D is possibly TRBD1 (6 bases). The CDR3 has 14 amino acids. CDR1 and CDR2 from the germline V gene are LGHNA and YSLEER. V was cut by 0 bases and J by 11 bases, with 16 bases left in between. Here the CDR3 reads CASSQDGGASRAFF. The DNA of the CDR3 is TGCGCCAGCAGCCAAGATGGGGGGGCCAGTCGGGCTTTCTTT.

This chain connects TRBV6-4 to TRBJ2-1, with 11 bases aligning to TRBD1. This CDR3 has 15 amino acids. Losses at the gene ends were 6 bases for V and 4 bases for J; bases not matched to a gene: 5. Germline assignment: CDR1 MRHNA and CDR2 SNTAGT. The CDR3 spells CASSAGQGGYNEQFF. The CDR3 nucleotides are TGTGCCAGCAGCGCGGGACAGGGGGGGTACAATGAGCAGTTCTTC.

In its sample, this clone was seen a few times. The J gene is TRBJ2-7, the V gene TRBV7-9, with 7 positions matching TRBD1. V gave up 5 bases and J gave up 3 bases; unmatched junction bases: 7. The length of the CDR3 is 14 residues. In germline, CDR1 is SEHNR, CDR2 FQNEAQ (reference sequence). The CDR3 DNA sequence: TGTGCCAGCAGCGCTGACAGGGAGATCTACGAGCAGTACTTC. Translating it yields CASSADREIYEQYF.

This clone occurred a few times. V and J are TRBV5-6 and TRBJ2-5; 7 nucleotides agree with TRBD2. Germline V gives CDR1 SGHDT, CDR2 YYEEEE. This CDR3 spans 15 amino acids. Trimming at V came to 0 bases and at J to 0 bases, leaving 2 bases not matched to a gene. CDR3 protein: CASSLGGSYQETQYF. DNA of the CDR3: TGTGCCAGCAGCTTGGGCGGGAGCTACCAAGAGACCCAGTACTTC.

This chain joins TRBV7-2 and TRBJ2-7; TRBD2 agrees at 8 bases. The CDR3 extends over 15 amino acids. J gave up 2 bases and V 6 bases, and 9 bases lay outside the gene matches. Germline CDR1 SGHTA, CDR2 FQGNSA. The DNA of the CDR3 is TGTGCCAGCAGTACTCAGCGGGGGACACCCTACGAGCAGTACTTC. Translation gives CASSTQRGTPYEQYF.

V usage is TRBV29-1 and J usage is TRBJ2-3, with 7 bases identical to TRBD2. Germline CDR1 SQVTM, CDR2 ANQGSEA. V lost 7 bases to trimming and J lost 0 bases; unmatched junction nucleotides: 4. The CDR3 is made up of 13 amino acids. This CDR3 is CSGSSGSTDTQYF. The CDR3 nucleotides read TGCAGCGGCTCTAGCGGAAGCACAGATACGCAGTATTTT.

The chain employs TRBV27 and TRBJ2-7, with 9 nucleotides matching TRBD1. This CDR3 has 14 amino acids. Germline V gene sequence: CDR1 MNHEY, CDR2 SMNVEV (reference sequence). V dropped 7 bases and J dropped 6; count of bases not matched to a gene: 10. CDR3 sequence: CASMRLDRGLEQYF. Written as DNA, the CDR3 is TGTGCCAGCATGAGGCTGGACAGGGGCCTCGAGCAGTACTTC.

The chain is built from TRBV5-1 and TRBJ1-5; D uncertain. Trimming removed 4 bases from V and 5 bases from J, with 10 bases in between. CDR3 size: 13 residues. Per germline, CDR1 SGHRS and CDR2 YFSETQ. This CDR3 is CASSLVPDQPQHF. The CDR3 DNA reads as TGCGCCAGCAGCCTCGTTCCGGATCAGCCCCAGCATTTT.

This clone was seen more than once but under ten times. Mismatch with germline at one junction end may stem from a read error. The chain has TRBV30 and TRBJ2-1, with 8 positions matching TRBD2. CDR1 and CDR2 (germline): GTSNPN, SVGIG (reference sequence). The CDR3 length is 13 residues. The CDR3 nucleotides are TGTGCCCGGAGAGGACTAGCACACAATGAGCAGTTCTTC. Its translation: CARRGLAHNEQFF.

V gene TRBV5-1 combines with J gene TRBJ2-1, with D possibly matching TRBD2 (6 bases). The V gene's germline CDR1 is SGHRS and CDR2 YFSETQ. V lost 4 bases and J lost 1, with 15 bases in between. The CDR3 totals 16 residues. CDR3 region: CASSLRPGESYNEQFF. The CDR3 DNA is TGCGCCAGCAGCCTGAGGCCGGGAGAATCCTACAATGAGCAGTTCTTC.

The chain combines TRBV30 with TRBJ1-5; TRBD1 is a possible D gene (5 bases). Trimming removed 1 base from V and 7 bases from J, with 5 bases in between. This CDR3 is 11 amino acids long. CDR1 and CDR2 (germline): GTSNPN, SVGIG (reference sequence). The CDR3, as DNA: TGTGCCTGGAGTGAGGGGCAGCCCCAGCATTTT. This encodes CAWSEGQPQHF.

The chain couples TRBV14 to TRBJ2-2; D gene ambiguous. The germline gives CDR1 SGHDN, CDR2 FVKESK. The V end lost 0 bases, the J end lost 6 bases, and 17 bases lay between the germline ends. The CDR3 consists of 17 residues. The CDR3 nucleotides read TGTGCCAGCAGCCAAGATATATTCGTGAGAGAAGCCGGGGAGCTGTTTTTT. Translating gives CASSQDIFVREAGELFF.

The chain joins TRBV4-1 to TRBJ1-4, with 9 nucleotides matching TRBD1. Germline V gene data show CDR1 as MGHRA and CDR2 as YSYEKL. This CDR3 has 18 residues. V shed 3 bases and J 8 bases; nucleotides not matched to a gene: 16. The chain's CDR3 is CASSQDRDRALKKEKLFF. The DNA of the CDR3 is TGCGCCAGCAGCCAGGACCGGGACAGGGCCCTTAAAAAGGAAAAACTGTTTTTT.

V and J are TRBV30 and TRBJ2-1; D gene uncertain. The CDR3 spans 15 residues. Trimming removed 7 bases at V and 0 bases at J, with 16 bases between. Germline lookup yields CDR1 GTSNPN and CDR2 SVGIG (reference sequence). CDR3 residues: CAYRMHESSYNEQFF. CDR3 DNA: TGTGCCTACCGCATGCACGAGAGCTCCTACAATGAGCAGTTCTTC.

This chain joins TRBV10-3 and TRBJ2-1, with 12 bases lining up with TRBD2. This CDR3 is 15 amino acids long. V dropped 2 bases and J dropped 5; count of bases not matched to a gene: 1. In germline, CDR1 is ENHRY, CDR2 SYGVKD. The CDR3 loop is CAISEGLAGNNEQFF. DNA of the CDR3: TGTGCCATCAGTGAGGGACTAGCGGGGAACAATGAGCAGTTCTTC.

This rearrangement joins TRBV5-4 to TRBJ2-3, with 9 bases lining up with TRBD2. V gave up 4 bases and J gave up 5 bases; unmatched junction bases: 11. This CDR3 spans 16 amino acids. CDR1 is SGHNT, CDR2 YYREEE, per germline (reference sequence). The CDR3: CASSPPMIAGEDTQYF. The DNA for the CDR3 is TGTGCCAGCAGCCCCCCTATGATAGCGGGAGAAGATACGCAGTATTTT.

This clone has a single count. This rearrangement joins TRBV5-1 to TRBJ2-1; TRBD2 aligns across 9 bases. There are 15 residues in the CDR3. The junction had 3 bases not matched to a gene; V was cut back by 0 bases and J by 5 bases. Germline assignment: CDR1 SGHRS and CDR2 YFSETQ. The CDR3 sequence is CASSLGAGGDNEQFF. CDR3 sequence (DNA): TGCGCCAGCAGCTTGGGAGCGGGAGGCGACAATGAGCAGTTCTTC.

V is TRBV7-2 and J is TRBJ2-7; TRBD1 matches 7 bases. Germline CDR1 SGHTA, CDR2 FQGNSA. The junction had 5 bases not matched to a gene; V was cut back by 2 bases and J by 1 base. The CDR3 is made up of 15 amino acids. In DNA, the CDR3 is TGTGCCAGCAGCTTAATGGGACAGCCGTCCTACGAGCAGTACTTC. Residues: CASSLMGQPSYEQYF.

The rearrangement links TRBV18 to TRBJ2-7; 8 bases map to TRBD2. Trimming at V came to 3 bases and at J to 6 bases, leaving 13 bases not matched to a gene. The CDR3 length is 16 residues. The germline V gene has CDR1 KGHSH and CDR2 LQKENI. CDR3 sequence (DNA): TGTGCCAGCTCACCTACAACTAGCGGCAATTCGGCCGAGCAGTACTTC. Its protein product is CASSPTTSGNSAEQYF. The entire variable domain, with the rest obtained from reference TRBV18 and TRBJ2-7, is as follows: NAGVMQNPRHLVRRRGQEARLRCSPMKGHSHVYWYRQLPEEGLKFMVYLQKENIIDESGMPKERFSAEFPKEGPSILRIQQVVRGDSAAYFCASSPTTSGNSAEQYFGPGTRLTVT.

CDR3 protein: CASSLGTAGHQPQHF. The CDR3 DNA reads TGCGCCAGCAGCCTAGGGACAGCAGGTCATCAGCCCCAGCATTTT. The V and J genes are TRBV5-1 and TRBJ1-5; 7 bases fit TRBD1. This CDR3 is built from 15 residues. The germline V gene has CDR1 SGHRS and CDR2 YFSETQ. V shed 4 bases, J shed 5 bases, and the junction held 9 bases outside the gene matches.

This clone came up once. The chain couples TRBV19 to TRBJ1-2; tentatively, D is TRBD1 (5 bases). Trimming removed 1 base at V and 3 bases at J, with 12 bases between. Germline CDR1 is LNHDA and CDR2 is SQIVND (reference sequence). The length of the CDR3 is 15 residues. CDR3 sequence: CASSIGPQGYYGYTF. In DNA, the CDR3 is TGTGCCAGTAGTATAGGCCCCCAGGGCTACTATGGCTACACCTTC.

The chain employs TRBV6-5 and TRBJ2-2; 8 positions match TRBD1. The germline V gene has CDR1 MNHEY and CDR2 SVGAGI. V lost 7 bases and J lost 6; bases outside the gene matches: 4. CDR3 length equals 13 residues. The CDR3 DNA reads as TGTGCCAGCACCGTCAGGGGGCCCGGGGAGCTGTTTTTT. Protein: CASTVRGPGELFF.

V usage is TRBV30 and J usage is TRBJ1-5; maybe TRBD1 (5 bases). The CDR3 length is 13 residues. V shed 2 bases and J shed 5 bases, with 10 bases lying between them. Per germline, CDR1 GTSNPN and CDR2 SVGIG (reference sequence). The CDR3 DNA follows: TGTGCCTGGAGTCCTGACAGAGATCAGCCCCAGCATTTT. Residues: CAWSPDRDQPQHF.

This rearrangement joins TRBV29-1 to TRBJ1-2; D perhaps matches TRBD1 (5 bases). In germline, CDR1 is SQVTM, CDR2 ANQGSEA. The CDR3 spans 13 residues. V lost 7 bases and J 3 bases, leaving 15 bases between the germline ends. The DNA for the CDR3 is TGCAGCGCCCTCCCCGGGGGTCACTATGGCTACACCTTC. As protein: CSALPGGHYGYTF.

The rearrangement uses TRBV2 and TRBJ2-7; TRBD2 agrees at 7 bases. The J segment lost 2 bases and the V segment lost 6 bases, leaving 10 bases of the junction unmatched. The CDR3 contains 15 residues. The germline gives CDR1 SNHLY, CDR2 FYNNEI. Written as DNA, the CDR3 is TGTGCCAGCAGCCGAGGGAGCGGGAATGCCTACGAGCAGTACTTC. Residues: CASSRGSGNAYEQYF.

J is TRBJ2-5 and V is TRBV5-4; the match to TRBD1 covers 10 bases. CDR1 SGHNT and CDR2 YYREEE come from the germline V gene (reference sequence). Losses at the gene ends were 2 bases for V and 5 bases for J; bases not matched to a gene: 3. This CDR3 contains 14 residues. In DNA form, the CDR3 reads TGTGCCAGCAGCTTTTGGGACAGGGGTGAGACCCAGTACTTC. Its protein product is CASSFWDRGETQYF.

The chain has TRBV29-1 and TRBJ2-6, with D perhaps TRBD1 (5 bases). V was pared by 7 bases and J by 0 bases, with 10 bases between. Germline-derived CDR1 and CDR2 are SQVTM and ANQGSEA. There are 14 residues in the CDR3. CDR3: CSATGSSGANVLTF. CDR3 bases: TGCAGCGCCACAGGTTCCTCTGGGGCCAACGTCCTGACTTTC.

V usage is TRBV6-5 and J usage is TRBJ1-2, with TRBD1 matching 10 bases. The germline V gene encodes CDR1 MNHEY and CDR2 SVGAGI. The CDR3 consists of 14 residues. The J segment lost 6 bases and the V segment lost 5 bases, leaving 6 bases of the junction unmatched. CDR3 DNA sequence: TGTGCCAGCAGTACCCGGGACAGGGGTAATGGCTACACCTTC. Its translation is CASSTRDRGNGYTF.

The rearrangement links TRBV27 to TRBJ2-5; 12 nucleotides match TRBD2. Per germline, CDR1 MNHEY and CDR2 SMNVEV (reference sequence). The CDR3 sequence is 14 residues long. V lost 6 bases, J lost 3 bases, and 2 bases stayed unmatched. CDR3 nucleotides: TGTGCCAGCAGCCGACTAGCGGGAGAAGAGACCCAGTACTTC. Its translation: CASSRLAGEETQYF.

The J gene is TRBJ2-4, the V gene TRBV11-2; 7 bases are shared with TRBD2. V lost 5 bases, J lost 8 bases, and 12 bases stayed unmatched. This CDR3 spans 15 amino acids. CDR1 is SGHAT, CDR2 FQNNGV, per germline. CDR3 sequence (DNA): TGTGCCAGCAGCGTGGGGGGGGTTGACACGGACATTCAGTACTTC. This sequence encodes CASSVGGVDTDIQYF.